Described below is a single T cell receptor (beta chain) sequence and its context. CDR1 MDHEN and CDR2 SYDVKM come from the germline V gene. The CDR3 is made up of 16 amino acids. The data were taken from a study of CXCR3-negative and CXCR3-positive naive CD8 T cells. UMI-labeled 5' RACE TRB cDNA libraries were prepared from the cells. TCRdb reprocessed the 5' RACE reads and reports one entry per CDR3 protein, with no DNA. Its table lists 100,000 to 150,000 distinct CDR3 sequences. Specimen: naive CXCR3- CD8+ T cells from blood. Indicated subset: CD45RO-CCR7+CD27+CD95- naive CD8+ T cells lacking CXCR3 (TNR3-). This chain links TRBV28 with TRBJ1-5; the TCRdb D gene call, TRBD1, has no DNA to confirm it. The origin of this receptor is a human donor in good health. Some clones in this sample may be carry-over from other donors' samples. The CDR3 loop is CASRKDRVFINQPQHF.